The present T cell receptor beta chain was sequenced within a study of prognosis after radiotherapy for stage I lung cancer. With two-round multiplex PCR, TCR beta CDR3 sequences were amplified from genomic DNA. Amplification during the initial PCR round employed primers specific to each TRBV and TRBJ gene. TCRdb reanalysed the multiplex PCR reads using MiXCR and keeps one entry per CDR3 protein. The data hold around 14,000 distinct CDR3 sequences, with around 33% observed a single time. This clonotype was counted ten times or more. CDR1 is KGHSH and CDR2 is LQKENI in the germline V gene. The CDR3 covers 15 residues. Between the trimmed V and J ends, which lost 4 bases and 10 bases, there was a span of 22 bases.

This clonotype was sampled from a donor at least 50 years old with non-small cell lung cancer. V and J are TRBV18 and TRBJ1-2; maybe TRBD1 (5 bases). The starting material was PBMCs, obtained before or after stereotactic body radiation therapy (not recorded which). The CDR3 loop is CASSRGSGREASYTF. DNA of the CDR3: TGTGCCAGCTCACGAGGCTCGGGCAGGGAAGCGTCCTACACCTTC.